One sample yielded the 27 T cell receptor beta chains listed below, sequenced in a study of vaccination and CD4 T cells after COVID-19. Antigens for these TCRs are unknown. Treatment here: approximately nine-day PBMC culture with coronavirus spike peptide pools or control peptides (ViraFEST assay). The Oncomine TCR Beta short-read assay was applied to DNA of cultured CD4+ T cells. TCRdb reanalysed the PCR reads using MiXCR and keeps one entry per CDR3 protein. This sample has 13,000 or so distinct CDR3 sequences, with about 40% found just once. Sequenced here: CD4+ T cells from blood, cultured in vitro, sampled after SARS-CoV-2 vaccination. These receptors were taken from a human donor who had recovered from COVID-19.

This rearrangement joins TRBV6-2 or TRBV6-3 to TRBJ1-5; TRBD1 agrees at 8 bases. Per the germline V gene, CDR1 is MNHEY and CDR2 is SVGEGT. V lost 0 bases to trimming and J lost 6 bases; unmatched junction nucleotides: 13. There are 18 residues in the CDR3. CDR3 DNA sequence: TGTGCCAGCAGTTACTCCGGCCCAGGGGGCGCGAAGGGTCAGCCCCAGCATTTT. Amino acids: CASSYSGPGGAKGQPQHF.

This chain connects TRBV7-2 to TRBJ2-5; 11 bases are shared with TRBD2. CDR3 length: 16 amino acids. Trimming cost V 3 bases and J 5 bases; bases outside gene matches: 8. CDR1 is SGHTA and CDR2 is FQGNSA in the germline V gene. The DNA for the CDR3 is TGTGCCAGCAGCTTCGGTAGCGGGAGGGCTCGTGAGACCCAGTACTTC. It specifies CASSFGSGRARETQYF.

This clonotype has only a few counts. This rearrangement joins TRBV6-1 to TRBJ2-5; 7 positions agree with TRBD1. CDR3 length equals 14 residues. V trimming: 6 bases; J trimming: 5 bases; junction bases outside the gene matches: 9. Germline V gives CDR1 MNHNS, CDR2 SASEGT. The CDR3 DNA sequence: TGTGCCAGCAGGGAAACAGGGGCATGGGAGACCCAGTACTTC. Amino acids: CASRETGAWETQYF.

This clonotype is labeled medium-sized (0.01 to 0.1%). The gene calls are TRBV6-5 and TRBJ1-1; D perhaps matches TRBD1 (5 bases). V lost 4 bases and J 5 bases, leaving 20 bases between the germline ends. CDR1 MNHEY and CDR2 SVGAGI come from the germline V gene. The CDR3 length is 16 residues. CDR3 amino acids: CASSSLSGRAVTEAFF. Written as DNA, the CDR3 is TGTGCCAGCAGTTCTCTGTCGGGCAGGGCCGTTACTGAAGCTTTCTTT.

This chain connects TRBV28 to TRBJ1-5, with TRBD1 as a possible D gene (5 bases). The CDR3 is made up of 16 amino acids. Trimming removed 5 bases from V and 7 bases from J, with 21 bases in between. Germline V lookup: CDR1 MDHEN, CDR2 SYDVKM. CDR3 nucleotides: TGTGCCAGCAGTCCCCGGGGACTGCGTAGAGGACAGCCCCAGCATTTT. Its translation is CASSPRGLRRGQPQHF.

DNA of the CDR3: TGTGCCACCCGGGGGATTTCGTCTTCACCCCTCCACTTT. Protein: CATRGISSSPLHF. This chain links TRBV19 with TRBJ1-6; D is perhaps TRBD1 (5 bases). The CDR3 has 13 residues. Trimming removed 10 bases from V and 9 bases from J, with 16 bases in between. CDR1 LNHDA and CDR2 SQIVND come from the germline V gene (reference sequence).

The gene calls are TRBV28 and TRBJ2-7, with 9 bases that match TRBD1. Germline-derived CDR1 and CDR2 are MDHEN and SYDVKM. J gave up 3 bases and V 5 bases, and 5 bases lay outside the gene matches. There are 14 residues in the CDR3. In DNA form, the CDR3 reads TGTGCCAGCAGTAGGGACAGGGCGATCTACGAGCAGTACTTC. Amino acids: CASSRDRAIYEQYF. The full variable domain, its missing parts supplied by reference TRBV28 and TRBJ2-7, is DVKVTQSSRYLVKRTGEKVFLECVQDMDHENMFWYRQDPGLGLRLIYFSYDVKMKEKGDIPEGYSVSREKKERFSLILESASTNQTSMYLCASSRDRAIYEQYFGPGTRLTVT.

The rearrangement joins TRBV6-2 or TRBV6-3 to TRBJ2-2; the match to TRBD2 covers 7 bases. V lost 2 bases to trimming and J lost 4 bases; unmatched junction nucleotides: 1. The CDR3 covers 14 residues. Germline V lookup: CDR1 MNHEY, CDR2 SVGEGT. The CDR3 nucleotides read TGTGCCAGCAGTTACCAGCGGGGCACCGGGGAGCTGTTTTTT. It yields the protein CASSYQRGTGELFF.

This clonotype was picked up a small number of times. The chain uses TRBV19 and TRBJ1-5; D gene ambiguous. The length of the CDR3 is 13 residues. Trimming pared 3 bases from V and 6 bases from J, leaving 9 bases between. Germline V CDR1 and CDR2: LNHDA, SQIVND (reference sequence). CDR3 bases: TGTGCCAGTAGTATGGGGATGGGTCAGCCCCAGCATTTT. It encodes CASSMGMGQPQHF.

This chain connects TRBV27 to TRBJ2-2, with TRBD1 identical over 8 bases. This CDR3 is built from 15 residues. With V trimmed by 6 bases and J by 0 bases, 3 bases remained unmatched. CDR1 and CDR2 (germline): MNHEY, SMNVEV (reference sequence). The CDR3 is CASRWTGTNTGELFF. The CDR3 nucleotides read TGTGCCAGCAGATGGACAGGGACGAACACCGGGGAGCTGTTTTTT.

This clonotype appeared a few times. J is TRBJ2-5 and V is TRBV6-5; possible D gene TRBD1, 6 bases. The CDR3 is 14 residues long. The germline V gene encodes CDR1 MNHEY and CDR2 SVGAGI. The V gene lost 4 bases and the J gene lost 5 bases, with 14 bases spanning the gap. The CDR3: CASSFLTGSETQYF. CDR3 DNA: TGTGCCAGCAGTTTCTTAACAGGGTCGGAGACCCAGTACTTC.

The CDR3 is CASSPGHLEGQPQHF. The CDR3 nucleotides are TGTGCCAGCAGCCCGGGACACCTGGAAGGTCAGCCCCAGCATTTT. This chain uses TRBV9 with TRBJ1-5; D is possibly TRBD1 (6 bases). V was trimmed by 4 bases and J by 6 bases, leaving 17 bases between them. The CDR3 covers 15 residues. From germline, CDR1 is SGDLS and CDR2 YYNGEE.

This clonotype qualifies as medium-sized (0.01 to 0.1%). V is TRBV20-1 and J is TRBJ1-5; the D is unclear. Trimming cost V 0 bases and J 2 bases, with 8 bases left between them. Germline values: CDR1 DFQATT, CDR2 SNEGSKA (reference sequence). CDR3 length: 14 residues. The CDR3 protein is CSARDRVGNQPQHF. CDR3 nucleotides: TGCAGTGCTAGAGATCGTGTGGGCAATCAGCCCCAGCATTTT.

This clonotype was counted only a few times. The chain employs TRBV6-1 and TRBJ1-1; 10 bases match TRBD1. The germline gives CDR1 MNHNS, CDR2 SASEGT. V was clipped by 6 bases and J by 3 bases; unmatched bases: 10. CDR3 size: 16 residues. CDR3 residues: CASSRQGAIADTEAFF. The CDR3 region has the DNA TGTGCCAGCAGCCGACAGGGGGCGATTGCGGACACTGAAGCTTTCTTT.

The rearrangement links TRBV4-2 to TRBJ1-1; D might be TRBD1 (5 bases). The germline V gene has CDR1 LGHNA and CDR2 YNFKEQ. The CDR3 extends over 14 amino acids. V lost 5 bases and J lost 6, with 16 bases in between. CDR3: CASSKRDSWAEAFF. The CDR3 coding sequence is TGTGCCAGCAGCAAACGGGACTCTTGGGCTGAAGCTTTCTTT.

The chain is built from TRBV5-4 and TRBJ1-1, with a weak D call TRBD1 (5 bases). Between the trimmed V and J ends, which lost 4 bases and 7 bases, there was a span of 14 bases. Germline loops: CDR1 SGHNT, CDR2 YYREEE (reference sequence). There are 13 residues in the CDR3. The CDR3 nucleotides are TGTGCCAGCAGCCAAGGCCCCGGGGGTGAAGCTTTCTTT. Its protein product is CASSQGPGGEAFF.

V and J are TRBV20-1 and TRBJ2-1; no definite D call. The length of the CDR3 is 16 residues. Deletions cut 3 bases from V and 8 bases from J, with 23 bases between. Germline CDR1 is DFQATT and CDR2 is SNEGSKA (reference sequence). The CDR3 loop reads CSASRPRKTTRDEQFF. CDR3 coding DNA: TGCAGTGCTAGTCGCCCTAGAAAAACTACAAGGGATGAGCAGTTCTTC.

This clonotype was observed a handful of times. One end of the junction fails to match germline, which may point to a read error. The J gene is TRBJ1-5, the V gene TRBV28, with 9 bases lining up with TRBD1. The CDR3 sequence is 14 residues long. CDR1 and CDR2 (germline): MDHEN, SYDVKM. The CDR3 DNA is TGTGCCAGCAGCTCACCGGGTGGGACAGGGTCAAAAAATTTT. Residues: CASSSPGGTGSKNF.

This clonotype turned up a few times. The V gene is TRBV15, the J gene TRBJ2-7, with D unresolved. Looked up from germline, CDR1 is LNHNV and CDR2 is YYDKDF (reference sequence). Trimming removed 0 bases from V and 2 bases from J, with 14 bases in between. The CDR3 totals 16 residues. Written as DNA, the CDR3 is TGTGCCACCAGCAGAGATGTAATGGGGAAACCCTACGAGCAGTACTTC. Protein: CATSRDVMGKPYEQYF.

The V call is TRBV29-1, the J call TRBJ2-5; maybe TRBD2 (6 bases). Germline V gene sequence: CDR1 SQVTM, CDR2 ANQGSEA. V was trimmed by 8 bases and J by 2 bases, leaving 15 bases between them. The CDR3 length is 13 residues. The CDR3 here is CSSRRDGQETQYF. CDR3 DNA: TGCAGCTCCCGGCGGGACGGACAAGAGACCCAGTACTTC.

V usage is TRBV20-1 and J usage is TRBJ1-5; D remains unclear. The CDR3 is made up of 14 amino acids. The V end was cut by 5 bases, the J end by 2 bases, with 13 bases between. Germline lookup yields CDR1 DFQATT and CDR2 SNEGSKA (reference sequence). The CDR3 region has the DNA TGCAGTGCTGCTGGGGATTTAGGCAATCAGCCCCAGCATTTT. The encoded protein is CSAAGDLGNQPQHF.

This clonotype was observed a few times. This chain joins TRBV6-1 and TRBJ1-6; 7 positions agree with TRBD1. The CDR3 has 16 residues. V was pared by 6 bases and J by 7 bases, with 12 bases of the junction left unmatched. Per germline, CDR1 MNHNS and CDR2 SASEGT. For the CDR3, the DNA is TGTGCCAGCAGAGGACGGACAGGTACTCAGAATTCACCCCTCCACTTT. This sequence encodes CASRGRTGTQNSPLHF.

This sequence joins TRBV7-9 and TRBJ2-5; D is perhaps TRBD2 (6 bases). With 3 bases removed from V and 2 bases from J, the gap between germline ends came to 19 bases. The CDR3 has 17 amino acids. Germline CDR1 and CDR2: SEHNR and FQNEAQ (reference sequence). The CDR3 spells CASSFTKSGLGQETQYF. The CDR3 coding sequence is TGTGCCAGCAGCTTTACCAAGAGCGGGCTAGGGCAAGAGACCCAGTACTTC.

The CDR3 DNA follows: TGTGCCAGCAGACCAAGGACTAGCGGGGAACTAGCCAAAAACATTCAGTACTTC. Its protein product is CASRPRTSGELAKNIQYF. This rearrangement joins TRBV28 to TRBJ2-4; 12 nucleotides agree with TRBD2. CDR3 length equals 18 residues. The trim removed 6 bases at V and 0 bases at J, leaving 9 bases unmatched. CDR1 and CDR2 (germline): MDHEN, SYDVKM.

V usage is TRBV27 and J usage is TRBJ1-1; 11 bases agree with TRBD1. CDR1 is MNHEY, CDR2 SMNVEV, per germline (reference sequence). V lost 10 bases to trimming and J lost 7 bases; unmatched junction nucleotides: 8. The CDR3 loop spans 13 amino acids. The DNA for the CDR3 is TGTGCCACTGGGGACAGGGGGAAAAATGAAGCTTTCTTT. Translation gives CATGDRGKNEAFF.

Here the CDR3 DNA reads TGCAGTGCGCCGGGACACCTTGAAGCTTTCTTT. This codes for CSAPGHLEAFF. The chain links TRBV20-1 to TRBJ1-1, with D perhaps TRBD1 (6 bases). The length of the CDR3 is 11 residues. Germline CDR1 DFQATT, CDR2 SNEGSKA (reference sequence). V lost 6 bases and J 7 bases, leaving 12 bases between the germline ends.

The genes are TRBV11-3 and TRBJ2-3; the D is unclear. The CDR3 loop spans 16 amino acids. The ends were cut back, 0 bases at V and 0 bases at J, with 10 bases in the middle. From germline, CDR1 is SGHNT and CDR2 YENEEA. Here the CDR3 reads CASSLDGEGSTDTQYF. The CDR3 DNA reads TGTGCCAGCAGCTTAGATGGGGAAGGAAGCACAGATACGCAGTATTTT.